These 10 T cell receptor beta chains originate from one sample sequenced in a study of Graves' ophthalmopathy and Graves' hyperthyroidism. Beta-chain TCR CDR3 regions were amplified from RNA transcripts. Second-round multiplex PCR followed a first-round RT-PCR using HTBI primers. TCRdb independently ran MiXCR on the multiplex PCR reads; one entry per CDR3 protein. This table has hundreds of thousands of distinct CDR3 sequences, around 40% appearing once. Sequenced sample: peripheral blood. These receptors all come from an adult man with Graves' ophthalmopathy.

The rearrangement uses TRBV2 and TRBJ1-4; 8 nucleotides match TRBD1. V lost 5 bases and J lost 6; bases outside the gene matches: 5. The length of the CDR3 is 14 residues. Germline V lookup: CDR1 SNHLY, CDR2 FYNNEI. In DNA form, the CDR3 reads TGTGCCAGCAGTTCGGACAGGGTTTATGAAAAACTGTTTTTT. Translation gives CASSSDRVYEKLFF. The full variable domain, in which reference TRBV2 and TRBJ1-4 provide the parts outside the CDR3, is EPEVTQTPSHQVTQMGQEVILRCVPISNHLYFYWYRQILGQKVEFLVSFYNNEISEKSEIFDDQFSVERPDGSNFTLKIRSTKLEDSAMYFCASSSDRVYEKLFFGSGTQLSVL.

This clonotype has only a few counts. The chain recombines TRBV29-1 with TRBJ1-1; tentative D call: TRBD1 (6 bases). Germline V gene data show CDR1 as SQVTM and CDR2 as ANQGSEA. The CDR3 sequence is 15 residues long. The CDR3, as DNA: TGCAGTGCTAGCCCCCGAACGGGGGCGCGCACTGAAGCTTTCTTT. Translated, it gives CSASPRTGARTEAFF.

In regard to this clonotype: The conserved final phenylalanine or tryptophan is absent from the CDR3, which likely points to a read error. This chain connects TRBV7-9 to TRBJ2-7; the D gene is possibly TRBD1 (6 bases). The germline V and J ends were trimmed by 5 bases and 1 base, with 15 bases remaining between them. The CDR3 consists of 15 residues. Germline CDR1 and CDR2: SEHNR and FQNEAQ (reference sequence). Written as DNA, the CDR3 is TGTGCCAGCAGCACACAAGGGGGTCTGTCCTACGAGCAGTACCTC. Translation: CASSTQGGLSYEQYL.

Concerning this clonotype: The junction does not match germline at one end; this may be a read error. This rearrangement joins TRBV20-1 to TRBJ1-1; no clear D. Germline CDR1 reads DFQATT; CDR2 reads SNEGSKA (reference sequence). This CDR3 is built from 10 residues. CDR3 nucleotides: TGCAGTGCTAGTGTCCGGCGACTTGTCTTT. Amino acids: CSASVRRLVF.

The table lists this clonotype with a count of one. The chain joins TRBV30 to TRBJ1-3; no clear D gene. The CDR3 consists of 13 residues. Deletions cut 0 bases from V and 9 bases from J, with 12 bases between. CDR1 GTSNPN and CDR2 SVGIG come from the germline V gene (reference sequence). The CDR3 spells CAWSVSGVSTIYF. CDR3 nucleotides: TGTGCCTGGAGTGTATCCGGGGTGAGCACCATATATTTT.

In the case of this clonotype: One end of the junction fails to match germline, which may point to a read error. This chain uses TRBV7-3 with TRBJ2-2, with D perhaps given as TRBD1 or TRBD2 (5 bases each). Looked up from germline, CDR1 is SGHTA and CDR2 is FQGTGA. This CDR3 comprises 14 residues. The CDR3 loop is CASSLTRVTGELLF. CDR3 DNA: TGTGCCAGCAGCTTGACCAGGGTCACCGGGGAGCTGCTTTTT.

The chain combines TRBV29-1 with TRBJ1-3, with 9 bases fitting TRBD1. The V and J ends lost 6 bases and 7 bases, in that order; junction bases with no gene match: 4. The CDR3 spans 12 residues. In germline, CDR1 is SQVTM, CDR2 ANQGSEA. The CDR3 DNA follows: TGCAGCGTACAGGGGGCTATGAACACCATATATTTT. This translates into CSVQGAMNTIYF.

This chain joins TRBV6-5 and TRBJ1-2; TRBD1 is a possible D gene (5 bases). Trimming pared 1 base from V and 4 bases from J, leaving 7 bases between. Germline CDR1 and CDR2: MNHEY and SVGAGI. The CDR3 is 13 residues long. The CDR3 region has the DNA TGTGCCAGCAGTTACTACCAGGGCTATGGCTACACCTTC. This translates into CASSYYQGYGYTF.

This clonotype was recorded only once. The V call is TRBV2, the J call TRBJ1-5; D gene uncertain. Germline assignment: CDR1 SNHLY and CDR2 FYNNEI. The CDR3 is made up of 14 amino acids. Trimming stripped 8 bases from V and 2 bases from J, with 13 bases between. This CDR3 reads CASFGGRGNQPQHF. The CDR3 DNA reads as TGTGCCAGCTTTGGTGGGCGCGGCAATCAGCCCCAGCATTTT.

This rearrangement joins TRBV20-1 to TRBJ1-1; D ambiguous. V was shortened by 2 bases and J by 0 bases, with 10 bases between the two germline ends. The length of the CDR3 is 14 residues. Germline CDR1 reads DFQATT; CDR2 reads SNEGSKA (reference sequence). This CDR3 reads CSARSGSMNTEAFF. CDR3 sequence (DNA): TGCAGTGCTAGATCGGGTTCCATGAACACTGAAGCTTTCTTT.